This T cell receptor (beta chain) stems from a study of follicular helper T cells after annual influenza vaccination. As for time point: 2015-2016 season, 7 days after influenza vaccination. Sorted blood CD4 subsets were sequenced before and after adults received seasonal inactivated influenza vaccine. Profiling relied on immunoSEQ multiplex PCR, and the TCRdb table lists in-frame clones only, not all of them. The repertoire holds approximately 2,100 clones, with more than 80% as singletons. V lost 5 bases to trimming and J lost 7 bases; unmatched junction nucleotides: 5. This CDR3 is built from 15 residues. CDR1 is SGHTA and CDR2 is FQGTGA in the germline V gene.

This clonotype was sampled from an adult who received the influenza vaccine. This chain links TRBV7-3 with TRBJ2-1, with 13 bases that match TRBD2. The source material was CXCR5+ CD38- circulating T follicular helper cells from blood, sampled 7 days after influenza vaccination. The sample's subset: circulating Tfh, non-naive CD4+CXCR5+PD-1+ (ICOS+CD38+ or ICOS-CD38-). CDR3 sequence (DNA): TGTGCCAGCAGCCGAACTAGCGGGGGGGCAAATGAGCAGTTCTTC. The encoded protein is CASSRTSGGANEQFF.